This T cell receptor (beta chain) derives from a study of T cells in tuberculosis. After thawing and overnight rest, PBMC were stained with GMM-loaded CD1B tetramer, viability dye and anti-CD3 for sorting. The CD1B tetramers carried C32 glucose monomycolate purified from Rhodococcus equi. The V end was cut by 3 bases, the J end by 5 bases, with 14 bases between. The CDR3 length is 15 residues. CDR1 and CDR2 (germline): KGHSH, LQKENI. Profiling relied on immunoSEQ multiplex PCR, and the TCRdb table lists in-frame clones only, not all of them. Among about 59,000 clones, 81% were seen once, and the ten largest hold 9.5% to 15%.

This rearrangement joins TRBV18 to TRBJ2-4; no definite D call. This receptor was identified in an adult woman with latent tuberculosis. The specimen was CD1b-GMM tetramer-negative cells sorted from PBMCs. Here the CDR3 DNA reads TGTGCCAGCTCACCCAGACCGAGGAGCGAAAACATTCAGTACTTC. Amino acid sequence: CASSPRPRSENIQYF.